This TCR beta chain was sequenced during a study of T cell responses to AZD1222 COVID-19 vaccine. Data came from immunoSEQ multiplex PCR; TCRdb stores just in-frame clones and leaves some out. The sample gives approximately 100,000 clones, about 88% of which show up once; around 20% is in the top ten. The clonotype comes from an adult in good health. This specimen was peripheral blood, taken on day 0 of AZD1222 vaccination.

This chain's CDR3 is CASSPGLAGGYETQYF. The DNA of the CDR3 is TGTGCCAGCAGCCCGGGACTAGCGGGGGGTTATGAGACCCAGTACTTC. The J gene is TRBJ2-5, the V gene TRBV7-9; 15 positions match TRBD2. Trimming took 5 bases from V and 5 from J; bases not matched to a gene: 6. The CDR3 consists of 16 residues. In germline, CDR1 is SEHNR, CDR2 FQNEAQ (reference sequence).